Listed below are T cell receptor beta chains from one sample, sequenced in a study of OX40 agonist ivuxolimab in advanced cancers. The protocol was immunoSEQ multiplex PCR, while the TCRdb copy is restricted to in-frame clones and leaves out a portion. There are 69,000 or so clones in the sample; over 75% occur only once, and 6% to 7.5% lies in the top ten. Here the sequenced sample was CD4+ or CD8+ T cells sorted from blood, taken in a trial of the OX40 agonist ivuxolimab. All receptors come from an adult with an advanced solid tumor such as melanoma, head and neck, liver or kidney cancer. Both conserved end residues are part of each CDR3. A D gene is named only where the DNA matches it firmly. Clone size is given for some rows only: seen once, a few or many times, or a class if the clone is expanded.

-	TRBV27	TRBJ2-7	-	TGTGCCAGCAGTTTATCGGCTGGCGGCTACGAGCAGTACTTC	CASSLSAGGYEQYF
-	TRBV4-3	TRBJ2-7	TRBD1	TGCGCCAGCAGCCAGACGTGGACAGGGCGATACGAGCAGTACTTC	CASSQTWTGRYEQYF
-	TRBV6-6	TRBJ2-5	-	TGTGCCAGCAGTTACATGACTACCCTCAAAAGGGCCCAGTACTTC	CASSYMTTLKRAQYF
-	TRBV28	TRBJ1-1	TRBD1	TGTGCCAGCAGCCGAAGGACAGGGAACACTGAAGCTTTCTTT	CASSRRTGNTEAFF
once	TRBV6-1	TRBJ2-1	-	TGTGCCAGCAGTGAAGTGGGGCGAATTTACAATGAGCAGTTCTTC	CASSEVGRIYNEQFF
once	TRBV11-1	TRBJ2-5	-	TGTGCCAGCACCCTTGCTACAGGGAAGGAGACCCAGTACTTC	CASTLATGKETQYF
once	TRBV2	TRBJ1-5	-	TGTGCCAGCAGTGAAGAAATGGCGATAGTAGGTCAGCCCCAGCATTTT	CASSEEMAIVGQPQHF
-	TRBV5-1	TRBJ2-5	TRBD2	TGCGCCAGCAGCCCCGGGACTAGCGTTACGGAGACCCAGTACTTC	CASSPGTSVTETQYF
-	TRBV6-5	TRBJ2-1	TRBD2	TGTGCCAGCAGTTACGGCGGGGGCTACAATGAGCAGTTCTTC	CASSYGGGYNEQFF
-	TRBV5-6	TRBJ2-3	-	TGTGCCAGCAGCCTTGATGGCGGGCCCCACTTAGATACGCAGTATTTT	CASSLDGGPHLDTQYF